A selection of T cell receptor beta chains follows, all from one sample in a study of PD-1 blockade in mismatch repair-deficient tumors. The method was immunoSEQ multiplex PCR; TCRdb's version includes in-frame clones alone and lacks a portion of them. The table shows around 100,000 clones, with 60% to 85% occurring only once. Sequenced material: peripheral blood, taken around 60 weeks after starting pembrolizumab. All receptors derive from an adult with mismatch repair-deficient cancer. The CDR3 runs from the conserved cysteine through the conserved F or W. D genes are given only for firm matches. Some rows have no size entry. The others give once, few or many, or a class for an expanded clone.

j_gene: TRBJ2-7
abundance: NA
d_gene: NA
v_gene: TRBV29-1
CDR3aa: CSVSDGYEQYF
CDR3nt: TGCAGCGTCTCCGACGGCTACGAGCAGTACTTC

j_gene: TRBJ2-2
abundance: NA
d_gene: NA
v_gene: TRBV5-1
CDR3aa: CASSLGYGELFF
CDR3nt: TGCGCCAGCAGCTTGGGGTACGGGGAGCTGTTTTTT

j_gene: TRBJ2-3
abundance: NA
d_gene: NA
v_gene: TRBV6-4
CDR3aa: CATKGGASGFWADTQYF
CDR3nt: TGTGCCACCAAAGGGGGTGCTAGCGGCTTCTGGGCAGATACGCAGTATTTT

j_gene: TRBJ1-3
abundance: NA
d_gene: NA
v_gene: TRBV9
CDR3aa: CASTGEPHNSGNTIYF
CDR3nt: TGTGCCAGCACCGGGGAACCGCATAACTCTGGAAACACCATATATTTT

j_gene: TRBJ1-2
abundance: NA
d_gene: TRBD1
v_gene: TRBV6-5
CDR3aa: CASSYSGQGVHGYTF
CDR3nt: TGTGCCAGCAGTTACTCGGGACAGGGGGTGCATGGCTACACCTTC

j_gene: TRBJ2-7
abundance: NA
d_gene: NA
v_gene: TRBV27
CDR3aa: CASSLEDGLLYEQYF
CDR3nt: TGTGCCAGCAGTTTAGAGGACGGTTTACTATACGAGCAGTACTTC

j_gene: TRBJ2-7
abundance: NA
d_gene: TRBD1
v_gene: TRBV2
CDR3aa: CASSTLSRQGLPYEQYF
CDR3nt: TGTGCCAGCAGTACATTAAGCCGACAGGGCTTACCCTACGAGCAGTACTTC

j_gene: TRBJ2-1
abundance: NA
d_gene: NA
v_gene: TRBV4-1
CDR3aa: CASSQVSSNEQFF
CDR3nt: TGCGCCAGCAGCCAAGTTTCTAGCAATGAGCAGTTCTTC

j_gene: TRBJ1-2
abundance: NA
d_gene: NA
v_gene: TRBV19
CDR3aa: CASSIAGGGYTF
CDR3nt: TGTGCCAGTAGTATAGCCGGCGGTGGCTACACCTTC

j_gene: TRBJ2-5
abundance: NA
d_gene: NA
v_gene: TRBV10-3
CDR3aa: CAISEISQETQYF
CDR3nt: TGTGCCATCAGTGAGATCTCTCAAGAGACCCAGTACTTC

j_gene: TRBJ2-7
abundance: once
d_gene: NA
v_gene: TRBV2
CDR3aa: CASSGGGRGQVEQYF
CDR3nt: TGTGCCAGCAGCGGGGGAGGGAGGGGGCAGGTCGAGCAGTACTTC

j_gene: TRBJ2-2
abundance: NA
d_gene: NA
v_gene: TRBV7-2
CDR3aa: CASSQGRGVNTGELFF
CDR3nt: TGTGCCAGCAGCCAGGGCCGAGGGGTAAACACCGGGGAGCTGTTTTTT

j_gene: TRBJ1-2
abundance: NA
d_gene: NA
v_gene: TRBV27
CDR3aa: CASSEHVAHYGYTF
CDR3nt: TGTGCCAGCAGTGAGCACGTAGCACACTATGGCTACACCTTC

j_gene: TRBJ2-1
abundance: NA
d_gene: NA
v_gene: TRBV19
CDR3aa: CATSSGFGEQFF
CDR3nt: TGTGCCACTTCAAGCGGATTTGGTGAGCAGTTCTTC

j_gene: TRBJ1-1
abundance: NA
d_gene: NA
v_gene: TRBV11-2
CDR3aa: CASSLEFGSRNTEAFF
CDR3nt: TGTGCCAGCAGCTTAGAATTTGGCAGCCGGAACACTGAAGCTTTCTTT

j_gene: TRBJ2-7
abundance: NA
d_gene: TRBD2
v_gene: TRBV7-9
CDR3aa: CASSLPSGGARGVYEQYF
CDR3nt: TGTGCCAGCAGCTTACCGTCGGGGGGGGCCCGAGGGGTCTACGAGCAGTACTTC